This T cell receptor (beta chain) is drawn from a study of cytomegalovirus exposure and HLA in healthy donors. The study's findings and limits: A later analysis linked 15,000 to 20,000 TCR beta sequences to HLA alleles at 0.05 false discovery rate. In a later analysis, productive TCRs from donors in an Asian-associated ancestry cluster reportedly carried fewer N-insertions than the cohort mean. In a later analysis, V- and J-gene trimming of beta chains associated with a DCLRE1C missense variant, replicated independently.

This clone has just a few counts. The antigen is undetermined. PCR primers comprised 60 Vbeta and 13 Jbeta primers. In the original analysis: Per a later analysis, the number of unique TCR beta chains was some 82 million, of which roughly 11 million were shared. Libraries were prepared by immunoSEQ multiplex PCR; TCRdb keeps only in-frame clonotypes and omits some of them. That table is the source of V, J and clone size, and D and trimming were worked out from the DNA. In the table there are approximately 240,000 clones, roughly 90% of which are singletons. There are 16 residues in the CDR3. J lost 2 bases, V lost 4 bases, and 4 bases had no gene match. CDR1 is MGHRA and CDR2 is YSYEKL in the germline V gene.

The source material was PBMCs. This sequence joins TRBV4-1 and TRBJ2-3, with 12 positions matching TRBD2. The origin of this receptor is a woman under 30 in good health and CMV-seronegative. The CDR3 sequence: CASSPRLAGDTDTQYF. As DNA, the CDR3 is TGCGCCAGCAGCCCCCGACTAGCGGGGGACACAGATACGCAGTATTTT.